The TCR beta chain under discussion was sequenced for a study of OX40 agonist ivuxolimab in advanced cancers. Study as a whole: Administration of intravenous ivuxolimab to patients occurred every 2 weeks at 0.01 to 10 mg/kg. Study results and limitations: There was clonal expansion of CD4+ and CD8+ blood T cells by week 6 at 0.1 to 3.0 mg/kg. Expanded clones belonging to CD8+ T cells outnumbered, on average, those of CD4+.

Produced via immunoSEQ multiplex PCR; TCRdb's table is partial and in-frame only. The data contain some 100,000 clones, 89% of them singletons. The CDR3 extends over 16 amino acids. Germline lookup yields CDR1 MNHEY and CDR2 SMNVEV (reference sequence). V shed 4 bases and J shed 4 bases, with 19 bases lying between them. Points on this clone: No antigen is known for it.

The chain combines TRBV27 with TRBJ1-2; D is ambiguous. Sequencing used CD4+ or CD8+ T cells sorted from blood, obtained in a trial of the OX40 agonist ivuxolimab. This sequence was found in an adult with an advanced solid tumor such as melanoma, head and neck, liver or kidney cancer. CDR3 amino acids: CASSSIPGKEIYGYTF. As DNA, the CDR3 is TGTGCCAGCAGTTCTATCCCGGGGAAAGAGATCTATGGCTACACCTTC.